This T cell receptor (beta chain) was found in a study of cytomegalovirus exposure and HLA in healthy donors. Study-level points and caveats: After further analysis at a later stage, roughly 15,000 TCR beta sequences were associated with HLA alleles at 0.05 false discovery rate. Later, TCR association rates were found to vary by HLA locus, highest for DRB1 and lowest for HLA-C. Earlier analysis looked at TCR beta V segments, and most were productive about 87% or about 30% of the time.

The germline V gene has CDR1 ENHRY and CDR2 SYGVKD. This CDR3 comprises 14 residues. The V gene lost 0 bases and the J gene lost 7 bases, with 12 bases spanning the gap. Primers for the PCR totalled 60 Vbeta and 13 Jbeta. Data came from immunoSEQ multiplex PCR; TCRdb stores just in-frame clones and leaves some out. The sample records over 150,000 clones, approximately 82% being singletons. This clone turned up a few times. The antigen is not known. The gene calls are TRBV10-3 and TRBJ1-1; weak D call: TRBD1 (6 bases). Input material: PBMCs. This clonotype was sampled from a woman aged 30 to 39 in good health and CMV-seronegative. This CDR3 is CAISESGGHLEAFF. Here the CDR3 DNA reads TGTGCCATCAGTGAGTCAGGGGGACACCTTGAAGCTTTCTTT.